This is a list of T cell receptor beta chains from one sample in a study of cytomegalovirus exposure and HLA in healthy donors. Produced via immunoSEQ multiplex PCR; TCRdb's table is partial and in-frame only. In the table there are over 130,000 clones, about 80% of which are singletons. Material: PBMCs. The receptor source for this set is a middle-aged man in good health and CMV-seronegative. The CDR3 runs from the conserved cysteine through the conserved F or W. D genes are given only for firm matches. Size tells how often a clone was seen (once, few, many) or the class of an expanded clone, and some rows leave it out.

CDR3aa: CASSFPGGTEAFF; CDR3nt: TGTGCCAGCAGTTTCCCGGGAGGGACTGAAGCTTTCTTT; abundance: .; j_gene: TRBJ1-1; d_gene: .; v_gene: TRBV28
CDR3aa: CASSPPTNTGELFF; CDR3nt: TGTGCCAGCTCACCACCAACAAACACCGGGGAGCTGTTTTTT; abundance: few; j_gene: TRBJ2-2; d_gene: .; v_gene: TRBV18
CDR3aa: CASSPSLAGVQETQYF; CDR3nt: TGTGCCAGCAGCCCTTCCCTAGCGGGAGTCCAAGAGACCCAGTACTTC; abundance: .; j_gene: TRBJ2-5; d_gene: TRBD2; v_gene: TRBV9
CDR3aa: CASSGRRDNQPQHF; CDR3nt: TGTGCCAGCAGTGGCCGACGGGACAATCAGCCCCAGCATTTT; abundance: .; j_gene: TRBJ1-5; d_gene: .; v_gene: TRBV27
CDR3aa: CASSGHSSGANVLTF; CDR3nt: TGTGCCAGCAGCGGACACAGCTCTGGGGCCAACGTCCTGACTTTC; abundance: .; j_gene: TRBJ2-6; d_gene: .; v_gene: TRBV2
CDR3aa: CASSYSGQGYEQYF; CDR3nt: TGTGCCAGCAGTTACTCGGGGCAGGGGTACGAGCAGTACTTC; abundance: .; j_gene: TRBJ2-7; d_gene: .; v_gene: TRBV6-6
CDR3aa: CASSLVPGLDNEQFF; CDR3nt: TGCGCCAGCAGCTTAGTTCCGGGACTCGACAATGAGCAGTTCTTC; abundance: .; j_gene: TRBJ2-1; d_gene: .; v_gene: TRBV5-1
CDR3aa: CASSPAGGPTYGYTF; CDR3nt: TGTGCCAGCAGCCCGGCCGGGGGACCAACATATGGCTACACCTTC; abundance: .; j_gene: TRBJ1-2; d_gene: .; v_gene: TRBV5-4
CDR3aa: CAISESGGEAFF; CDR3nt: TGTGCCATCAGTGAGTCGGGGGGGGAAGCTTTCTTT; abundance: once; j_gene: TRBJ1-1; d_gene: .; v_gene: TRBV10-3
CDR3aa: CASSGGQGAEKLFF; CDR3nt: TGTGCCAGCAGTGGGGGACAGGGGGCGGAAAAACTGTTTTTT; abundance: .; j_gene: TRBJ1-4; d_gene: TRBD1; v_gene: TRBV28
CDR3aa: CASSAGLFTDTQYF; CDR3nt: TGTGCCAGCAGCGCTGGACTTTTCACAGATACGCAGTATTTT; abundance: .; j_gene: TRBJ2-3; d_gene: .; v_gene: TRBV9
CDR3aa: CASSQATGSNEQYF; CDR3nt: TGCGCCAGCAGCCAAGCTACAGGGTCGAACGAGCAGTACTTC; abundance: .; j_gene: TRBJ2-7; d_gene: .; v_gene: TRBV4-1
CDR3aa: CASSLGWGVNTGELFF; CDR3nt: TGTGCCAGCAGCTTAGGATGGGGGGTAAACACCGGGGAGCTGTTTTTT; abundance: .; j_gene: TRBJ2-2; d_gene: .; v_gene: TRBV13
CDR3aa: CASSPDIWQPQHF; CDR3nt: TGTGCCAGTAGTCCCGACATTTGGCAGCCCCAGCATTTT; abundance: .; j_gene: TRBJ1-5; d_gene: .; v_gene: TRBV19
CDR3aa: CASKAPLDFREQYF; CDR3nt: TGTGCCAGCAAAGCGCCTCTAGATTTCCGGGAGCAGTACTTC; abundance: .; j_gene: TRBJ2-7; d_gene: .; v_gene: TRBV27
CDR3aa: CASSIDLEGYEQFF; CDR3nt: TGTGCCAGTAGTATAGATCTTGAGGGCTATGAGCAGTTCTTC; abundance: .; j_gene: TRBJ2-1; d_gene: .; v_gene: TRBV19
CDR3aa: CASSGLAGGNEQFF; CDR3nt: TGTGCCAGCAGCGGACTAGCGGGGGGCAATGAGCAGTTCTTC; abundance: .; j_gene: TRBJ2-1; d_gene: TRBD2; v_gene: TRBV6-4
CDR3aa: CASSFSGGLSDEQFF; CDR3nt: TGTGCCAGCAGTTTTAGCGGGGGCCTTTCGGATGAGCAGTTCTTC; abundance: .; j_gene: TRBJ2-1; d_gene: TRBD2; v_gene: TRBV6-5
CDR3aa: CASRAAGTLETQYF; CDR3nt: TGTGCCAGCCGGGCGGCGGGGACCTTGGAGACCCAGTACTTC; abundance: once; j_gene: TRBJ2-5; d_gene: .; v_gene: TRBV25-1
CDR3aa: CASSLNSATNKNSQYF; CDR3nt: TGTGCCAGCAGCTTAAACTCGGCGACGAACAAAAACAGTCAGTACTTC; abundance: .; j_gene: TRBJ2-4; d_gene: .; v_gene: TRBV7-9
CDR3aa: CASSLGGTGSQPQHF; CDR3nt: TGTGCCAGCAGTCTAGGGGGGACAGGGAGTCAGCCCCAGCATTTT; abundance: .; j_gene: TRBJ1-5; d_gene: TRBD1; v_gene: TRBV28
CDR3aa: CAWKAGFYNEQFF; CDR3nt: TGTGCCTGGAAGGCAGGGTTCTACAATGAGCAGTTCTTC; abundance: .; j_gene: TRBJ2-1; d_gene: .; v_gene: TRBV30
CDR3aa: CASSAVGVAREKLFF; CDR3nt: TGTGCCAGCAGCGCCGTAGGGGTAGCAAGGGAAAAACTGTTTTTT; abundance: .; j_gene: TRBJ1-4; d_gene: .; v_gene: TRBV11-2
CDR3aa: CASSLASGEQYF; CDR3nt: TGTGCCAGCAGCTTGGCCTCGGGGGAGCAGTACTTC; abundance: .; j_gene: TRBJ2-7; d_gene: .; v_gene: TRBV5-4
CDR3aa: CASSSRGLDSYEQYF; CDR3nt: TGTGCCAGCAGCAGCAGGGGATTAGACTCCTACGAGCAGTACTTC; abundance: .; j_gene: TRBJ2-7; d_gene: .; v_gene: TRBV28
CDR3aa: CASSLVSLNTEAFF; CDR3nt: TGTGCCAGCAGCTTAGTAAGCCTGAACACTGAAGCTTTCTTT; abundance: .; j_gene: TRBJ1-1; d_gene: .; v_gene: TRBV7-9
CDR3aa: CASSYGTGTIQETQYF; CDR3nt: TGTGCCAGCAGCTACGGGACAGGAACTATCCAAGAGACCCAGTACTTC; abundance: .; j_gene: TRBJ2-5; d_gene: TRBD1; v_gene: TRBV5-6
CDR3aa: CAISIQVAASGGQETQYF; CDR3nt: TGTGCCATCAGTATCCAGGTAGCGGCTAGCGGGGGACAAGAGACCCAGTACTTC; abundance: once; j_gene: TRBJ2-5; d_gene: TRBD2; v_gene: TRBV10-3
CDR3aa: CASSSGLAYEQYF; CDR3nt: TGTGCCAGCAGCTCGGGACTAGCCTACGAGCAGTACTTC; abundance: .; j_gene: TRBJ2-7; d_gene: TRBD2; v_gene: TRBV5-6
CDR3aa: CASSLAGQGNTEAFF; CDR3nt: TGCGCCAGCAGCTTGGCAGGACAGGGGAACACTGAAGCTTTCTTT; abundance: .; j_gene: TRBJ1-1; d_gene: TRBD1; v_gene: TRBV5-1
CDR3aa: CSVEDPAAGLNEQFF; CDR3nt: TGCAGCGTTGAAGATCCCGCAGCGGGGTTGAATGAGCAGTTCTTC; abundance: .; j_gene: TRBJ2-1; d_gene: TRBD2; v_gene: TRBV29-1
CDR3aa: CASSLGDSRGYEQYF; CDR3nt: TGCGCCAGCAGCCTGGGTGACTCGCGGGGCTACGAGCAGTACTTC; abundance: .; j_gene: TRBJ2-7; d_gene: .; v_gene: TRBV5-1
CDR3aa: CASSPPGDPGETQYF; CDR3nt: TGTGCCAGCAGCCCTCCGGGGGACCCGGGGGAGACCCAGTACTTC; abundance: .; j_gene: TRBJ2-5; d_gene: .; v_gene: TRBV5-4
CDR3aa: CASSPRQGGGELFF; CDR3nt: TGTGCCAGCAGTCCTCGACAGGGAGGCGGGGAGCTGTTTTTT; abundance: few; j_gene: TRBJ2-2; d_gene: .; v_gene: TRBV5-6
CDR3aa: CASGTPGTGTYEQYF; CDR3nt: TGTGCTAGTGGTACGCCCGGGACAGGGACCTACGAGCAGTACTTC; abundance: .; j_gene: TRBJ2-7; d_gene: TRBD1; v_gene: TRBV12-5
CDR3aa: CASSERTKLAKNIQYF; CDR3nt: TGTGCCAGCAGTGAAAGGACTAAACTAGCCAAAAACATTCAGTACTTC; abundance: .; j_gene: TRBJ2-4; d_gene: .; v_gene: TRBV6-4
CDR3aa: CASSLSPWREGTGTQYF; CDR3nt: TGTGCCAGCAGCCTCAGCCCATGGCGGGAGGGGACGGGGACCCAGTACTTC; abundance: .; j_gene: TRBJ2-5; d_gene: TRBD2; v_gene: TRBV11-2
CDR3aa: CASSDGTSGGNEQFF; CDR3nt: TGTGCCAGCAGTGATGGGACTAGCGGGGGAAATGAGCAGTTCTTC; abundance: .; j_gene: TRBJ2-1; d_gene: TRBD2; v_gene: TRBV6-4
CDR3aa: CAISDYQGSVNEQFF; CDR3nt: TGTGCCATCAGTGATTACCAGGGTTCCGTGAATGAGCAGTTCTTC; abundance: few; j_gene: TRBJ2-1; d_gene: .; v_gene: TRBV10-3
CDR3aa: CASSVYSRTDTQYF; CDR3nt: TGTGCCAGCAGTGTTTACAGCCGCACAGATACGCAGTATTTT; abundance: .; j_gene: TRBJ2-3; d_gene: .; v_gene: TRBV6-4